The T cell receptor (beta chain) under discussion was sequenced for a study of PD-L1 blockade in urothelial cancer. Background on the study: Of 28 to 35 patients, some 25 were males with bladder-origin urothelial cancer. Patients' prior chemotherapy regimens numbered 0 to 3. Blood samples had a median of 141,255 T cells, just under 85,000 unique TCRs, and clonality 0.08 to 0.085.

Every PCR was spiked with synthetic TCR analog templates. Produced via immunoSEQ multiplex PCR; TCRdb's table is partial and in-frame only. The sample contains approximately 94,000 clones, 80% to 90% of which appear only once. Time point indicated: pretreatment peripheral blood. The sequence came from a man between 60 and 75 years old with urothelial cancer. Sample: PBMCs, taken around atezolizumab (anti-PD-L1) treatment.

The CDR3 nucleotides are TGTGCCAGCTCACCAAACAGGGGCGGAGAGACCCAGTACTTC. Amino acid sequence: CASSPNRGGETQYF. The chain recombines TRBV18 with TRBJ2-5, with 7 bases fitting TRBD1. Germline CDR1 reads KGHSH; CDR2 reads LQKENI. With V trimmed by 2 bases and J by 4 bases, 4 bases remained unmatched. This CDR3 has 14 amino acids. Full variable domain (missing parts from reference TRBV18 and TRBJ2-5): NAGVMQNPRHLVRRRGQEARLRCSPMKGHSHVYWYRQLPEEGLKFMVYLQKENIIDESGMPKERFSAEFPKEGPSILRIQQVVRGDSAAYFCASSPNRGGETQYFGPGTRLLVL.